This T cell receptor (beta chain) was sequenced for a study of T cells in Graves' hyperthyroidism and ophthalmopathy (dated by TCRdb to between 2018 and 2020). Background on the whole study: Peripheral blood samples were taken at the time of initial diagnosis, prior to any treatment. Thyroid tissue and blood T-cell repertoires from six Graves' hyperthyroidism patients were also compared in the study. TCR V-J signatures able to tell the groups apart were searched for in a discovery cohort of some 100 patients, of whom approximately 40 had Graves' ophthalmopathy and roughly 59 had stable Graves' hyperthyroidism. The roughly 90 discovery patients were divided at random into training and test sets in a 7:3 ratio. Prospective prediction of ophthalmopathy was tested in an independent validation cohort consisting of about 20 hyperthyroidism patients and 17 patients who later progressed to ophthalmopathy. TCR Vbeta CDR3 sequencing of approximately 140 peripheral blood samples (roughly 41 ophthalmopathy, 75 or so hyperthyroidism and 17 progressor patients) is reported in the paper. Once sampling was done, hyperthyroidism patients were given methimazole at a starting dose of 30 mg daily, whereas ophthalmopathy patients were given high-dose intravenous methylprednisolone.

The investigation overall reported the following: Most expanded thyroid clonotypes (frequency above 0.001) were also detected in blood, a finding suggesting that blood repertoires may reflect thyroid immune responses. A model built on a 13 V-J signature distinguished ophthalmopathy from stable hyperthyroidism, reaching 85% to 90% sensitivity and about 81% specificity in cross-validation and 80%/75% in testing. No statistical method was used to set the sample size in advance, and investigators knew the group allocation. In validation, the model predicted progression to ophthalmopathy a median of around 6.5 months before onset, with roughly 70% sensitivity and about 75% specificity.

V is clipped by 0 bases and J by 7 bases, and the sequence between their germline boundaries is 7 bases long. CDR1 and CDR2, per the germline V gene, are SGHRS and YFSETQ. Including the terminal cysteine and phenylalanine, the CDR3 comprises 13 residues. The DNA shown is the 39-base CDR3, in frame from base 1. TCR beta CDR3 regions were amplified from RNA transcripts. For the first round of RT-PCR on the TCR CDR3, the HTBI primer set was used together with the Qiagen OneStep RT-PCR kit. The libraries were constructed in a second round of multiplex PCR and then size-selected and purified. Sequencing of the libraries was done on an Illumina HiSeq2000 using paired-end 100 bp reads. For the original study's pipeline: SOAPnuke was used to process the raw data, removing reads that contained adapters or uncalled bases, had a mean Phred below 15, or lacked an exact match to the constant primer or identifier. COPE v1.2.5 was used to merge high-quality paired reads, and clonotypes were defined as unique nucleotide sequences. MiTCR v1.1 was used to align the clonotypes against IMGT TRBV, TRBD and TRBJ reference segments. The analysis was restricted to V-J combinations with a frequency above 0.0001, which together covered roughly 99% of the repertoires. The TCS score was defined as F50 (clonal expansion) divided by E x V (chaos), with BLOSUM62-based TCRdist calculated between CDR3 peptides within each V-J. Welch's t-statistics and random forest reduced some 510 V-J features to 13, which were used in a naive Bayes classifier (R e1071). The public reads were reprocessed in TCRdb via fastp at Q25 and MiXCR, keeping in-frame beta chains. Duplicate CDR3 protein sequences are folded into a single record with the most common DNA and genes. TCRdb's processing, not the study's, gives the V and J calls here. The sample includes hundreds of thousands of distinct CDR3 sequences, with about 16% observed a single time. The top ten clonotypes cover less than 4.5% of the sample.

This clonotype came up many times. The antigen this receptor binds is unknown. No much larger clonotype is one base removed from it; base qualities were not supplied. Stable Graves' hyperthyroidism was defined as no progression to ophthalmopathy during 18 months of follow-up. Hyperthyroidism patients were aged 18 to 65 years and newly diagnosed, with disease duration of less than 2 months. Any patient with an uncontrolled infection, another autoimmune disease, pregnancy or lactation was excluded. Diagnoses relied on clinical symptoms, serum thyroxine and TRAb, thyroid ultrasound and orbital computed tomography. PBMCs were separated from roughly 10 ml of fresh peripheral blood using Ficoll-Paque density gradient centrifugation. Total RNA was extracted using Trizol reagent, and RNA quality was assessed on an Agilent 2100 Bioanalyzer.

The sample comprised blood. The sequence came from a woman aged 30 to 39 with Graves' hyperthyroidism. The chain is assembled from TRBV5-1 and TRBJ2-2, with no D gene named confidently. The nucleotide sequence reads TGCGCCAGCAGCTTGGTGCTTGTCGGGGAGCTGTTTTTT. Its amino acids are CASSLVLVGELFF.